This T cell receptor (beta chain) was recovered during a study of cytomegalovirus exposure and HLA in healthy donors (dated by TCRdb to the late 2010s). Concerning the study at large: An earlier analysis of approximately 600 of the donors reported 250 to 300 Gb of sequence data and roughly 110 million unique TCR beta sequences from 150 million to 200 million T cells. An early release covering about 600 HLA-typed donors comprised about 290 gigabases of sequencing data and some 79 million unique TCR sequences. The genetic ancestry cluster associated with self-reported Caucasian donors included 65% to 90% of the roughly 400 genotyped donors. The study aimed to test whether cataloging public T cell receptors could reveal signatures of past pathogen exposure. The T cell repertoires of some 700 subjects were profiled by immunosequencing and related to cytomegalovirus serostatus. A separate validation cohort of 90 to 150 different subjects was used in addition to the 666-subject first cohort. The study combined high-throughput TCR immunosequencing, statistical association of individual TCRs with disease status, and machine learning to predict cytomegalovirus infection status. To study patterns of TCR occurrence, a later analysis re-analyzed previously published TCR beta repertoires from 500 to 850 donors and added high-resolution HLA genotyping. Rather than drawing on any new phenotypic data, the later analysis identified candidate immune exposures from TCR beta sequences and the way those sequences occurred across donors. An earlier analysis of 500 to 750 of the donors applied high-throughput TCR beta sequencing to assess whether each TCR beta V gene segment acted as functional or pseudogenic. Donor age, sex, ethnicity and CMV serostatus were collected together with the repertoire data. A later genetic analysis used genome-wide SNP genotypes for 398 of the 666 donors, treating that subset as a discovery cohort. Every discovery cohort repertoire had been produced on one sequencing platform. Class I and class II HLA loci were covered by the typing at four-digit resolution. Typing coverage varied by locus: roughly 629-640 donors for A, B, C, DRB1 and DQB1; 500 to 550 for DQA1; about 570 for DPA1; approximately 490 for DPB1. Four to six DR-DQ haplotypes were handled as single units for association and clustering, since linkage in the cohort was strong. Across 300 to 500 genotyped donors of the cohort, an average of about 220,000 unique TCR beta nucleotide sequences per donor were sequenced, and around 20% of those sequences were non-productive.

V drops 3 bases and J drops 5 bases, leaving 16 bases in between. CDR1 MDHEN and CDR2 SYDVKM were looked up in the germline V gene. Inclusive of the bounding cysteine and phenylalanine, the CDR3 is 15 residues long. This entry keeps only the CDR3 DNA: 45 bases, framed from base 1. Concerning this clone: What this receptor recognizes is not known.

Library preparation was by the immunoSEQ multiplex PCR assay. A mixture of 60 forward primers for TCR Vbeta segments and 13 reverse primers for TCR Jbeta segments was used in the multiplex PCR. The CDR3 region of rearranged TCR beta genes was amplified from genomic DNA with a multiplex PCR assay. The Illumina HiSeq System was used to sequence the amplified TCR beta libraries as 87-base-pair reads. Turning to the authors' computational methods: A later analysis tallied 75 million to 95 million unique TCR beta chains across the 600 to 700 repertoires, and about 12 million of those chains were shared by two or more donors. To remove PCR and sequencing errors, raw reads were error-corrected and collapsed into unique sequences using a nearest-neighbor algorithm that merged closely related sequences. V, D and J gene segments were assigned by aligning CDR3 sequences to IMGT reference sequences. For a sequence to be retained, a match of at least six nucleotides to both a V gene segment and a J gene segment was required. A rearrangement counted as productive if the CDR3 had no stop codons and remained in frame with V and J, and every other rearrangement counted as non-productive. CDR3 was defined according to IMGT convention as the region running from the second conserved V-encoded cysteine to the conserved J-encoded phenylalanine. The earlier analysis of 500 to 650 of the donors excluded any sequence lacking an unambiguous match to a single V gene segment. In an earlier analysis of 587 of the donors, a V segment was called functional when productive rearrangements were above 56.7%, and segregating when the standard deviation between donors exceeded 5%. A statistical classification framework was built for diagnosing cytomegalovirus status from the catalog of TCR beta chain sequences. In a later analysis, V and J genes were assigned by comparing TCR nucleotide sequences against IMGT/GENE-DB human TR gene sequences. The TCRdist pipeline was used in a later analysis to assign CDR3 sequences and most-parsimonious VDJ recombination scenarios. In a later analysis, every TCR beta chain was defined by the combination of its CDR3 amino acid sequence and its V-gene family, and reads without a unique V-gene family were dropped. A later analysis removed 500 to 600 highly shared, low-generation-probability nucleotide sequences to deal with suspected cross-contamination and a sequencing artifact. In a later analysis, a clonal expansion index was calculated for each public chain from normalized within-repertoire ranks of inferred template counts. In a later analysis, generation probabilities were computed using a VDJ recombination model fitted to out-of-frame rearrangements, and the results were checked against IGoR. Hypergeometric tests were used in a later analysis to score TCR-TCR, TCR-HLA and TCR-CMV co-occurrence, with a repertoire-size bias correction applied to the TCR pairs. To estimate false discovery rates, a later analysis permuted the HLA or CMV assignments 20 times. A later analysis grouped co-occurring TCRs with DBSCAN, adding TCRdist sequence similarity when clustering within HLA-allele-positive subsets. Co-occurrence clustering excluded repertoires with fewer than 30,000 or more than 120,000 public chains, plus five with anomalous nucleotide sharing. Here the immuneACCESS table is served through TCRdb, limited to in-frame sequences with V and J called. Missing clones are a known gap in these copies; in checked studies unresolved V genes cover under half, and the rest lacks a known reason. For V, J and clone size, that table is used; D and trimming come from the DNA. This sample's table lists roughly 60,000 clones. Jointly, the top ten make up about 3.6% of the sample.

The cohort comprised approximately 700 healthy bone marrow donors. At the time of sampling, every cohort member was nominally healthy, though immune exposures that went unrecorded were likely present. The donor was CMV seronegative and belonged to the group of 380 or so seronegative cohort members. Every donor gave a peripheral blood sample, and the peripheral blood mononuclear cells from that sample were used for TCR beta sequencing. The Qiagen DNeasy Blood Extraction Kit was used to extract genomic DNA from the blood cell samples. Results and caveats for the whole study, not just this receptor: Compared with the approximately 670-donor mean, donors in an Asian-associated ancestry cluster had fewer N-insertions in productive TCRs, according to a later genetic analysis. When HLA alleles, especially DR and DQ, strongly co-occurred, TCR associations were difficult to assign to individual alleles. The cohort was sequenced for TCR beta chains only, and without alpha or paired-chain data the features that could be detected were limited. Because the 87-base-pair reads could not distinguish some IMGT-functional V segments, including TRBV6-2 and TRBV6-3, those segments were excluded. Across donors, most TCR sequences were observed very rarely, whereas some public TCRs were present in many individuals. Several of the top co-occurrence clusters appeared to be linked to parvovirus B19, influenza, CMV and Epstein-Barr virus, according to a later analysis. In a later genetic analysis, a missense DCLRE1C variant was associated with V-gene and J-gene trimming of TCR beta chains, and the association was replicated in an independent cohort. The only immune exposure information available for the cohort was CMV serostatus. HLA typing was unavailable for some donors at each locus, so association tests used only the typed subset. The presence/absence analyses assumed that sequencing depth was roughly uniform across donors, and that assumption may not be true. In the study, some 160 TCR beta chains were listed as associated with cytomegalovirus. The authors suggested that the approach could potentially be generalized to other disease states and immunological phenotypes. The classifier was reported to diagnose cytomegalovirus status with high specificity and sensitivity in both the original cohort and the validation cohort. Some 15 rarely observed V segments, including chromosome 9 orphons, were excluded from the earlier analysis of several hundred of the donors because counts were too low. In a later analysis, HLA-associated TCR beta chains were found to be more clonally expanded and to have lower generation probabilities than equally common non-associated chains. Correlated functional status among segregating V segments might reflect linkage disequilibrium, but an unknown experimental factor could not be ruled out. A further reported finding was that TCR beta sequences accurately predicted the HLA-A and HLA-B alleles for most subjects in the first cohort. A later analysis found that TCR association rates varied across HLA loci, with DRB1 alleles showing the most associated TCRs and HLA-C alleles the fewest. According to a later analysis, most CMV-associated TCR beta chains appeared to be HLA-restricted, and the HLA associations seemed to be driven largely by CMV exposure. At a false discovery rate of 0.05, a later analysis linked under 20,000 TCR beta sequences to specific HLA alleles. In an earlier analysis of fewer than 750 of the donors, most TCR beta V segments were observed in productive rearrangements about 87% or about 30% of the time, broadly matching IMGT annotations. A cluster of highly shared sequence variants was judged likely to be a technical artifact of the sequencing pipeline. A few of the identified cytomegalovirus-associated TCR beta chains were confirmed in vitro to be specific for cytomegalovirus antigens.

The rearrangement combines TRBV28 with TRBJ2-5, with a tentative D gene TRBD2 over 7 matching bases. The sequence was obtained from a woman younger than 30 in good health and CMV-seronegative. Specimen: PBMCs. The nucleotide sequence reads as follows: TGTGCCAGCAGTTTTGGTGGGGGGGCGCGGGAGACCCAGTACTTC. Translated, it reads CASSFGGGARETQYF.